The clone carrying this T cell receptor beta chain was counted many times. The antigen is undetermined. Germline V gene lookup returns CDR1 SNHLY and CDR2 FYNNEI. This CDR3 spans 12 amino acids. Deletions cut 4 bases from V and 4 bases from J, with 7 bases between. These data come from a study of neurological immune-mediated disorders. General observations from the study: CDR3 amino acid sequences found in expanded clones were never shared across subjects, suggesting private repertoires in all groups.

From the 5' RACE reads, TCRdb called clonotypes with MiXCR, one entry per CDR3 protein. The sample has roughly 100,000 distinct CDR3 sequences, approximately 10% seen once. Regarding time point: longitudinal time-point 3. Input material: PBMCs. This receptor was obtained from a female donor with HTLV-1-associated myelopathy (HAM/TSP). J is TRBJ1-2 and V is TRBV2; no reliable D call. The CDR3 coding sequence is TGTGCCAGCAGTGCATTAAGCTATGGCTACACCTTC. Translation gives CASSALSYGYTF.